Presented here are 23 T cell receptor beta chains from one specimen sequenced in a study of T cells after yellow fever vaccination (dated by TCRdb to about 2019). Receptors were amplified or captured by 5' RACE. TCRdb names Illumina NovaSeq 6000 as the instrument used. Through fastp at Q25 and MiXCR, TCRdb rebuilt clones from the public reads, retaining in-frame beta chains. Identical CDR3 proteins give one entry, which carries the most common genes and DNA. The sample table shows fewer than 500,000 distinct CDR3 sequences, and approximately 19% are seen once. Of the sample, roughly a sixth falls within the top ten clones. The treatment or condition label here, explained by the study, means: live attenuated yellow fever vaccine strain. This sample comprised PBMCs, obtained before the yellow fever booster vaccination. The receptors shown here come from a man younger than 35 who received the YFV17D yellow fever vaccine.

The V call is TRBV6-5, the J call TRBJ1-1; no clear D. V was cut by 0 bases and J by 0 bases, with 5 bases left in between. Germline V gene lookup returns CDR1 MNHEY and CDR2 SVGAGI. This CDR3 has 14 amino acids. This CDR3 reads CASSYSSMNTEAFF. Here the CDR3 DNA reads TGTGCCAGCAGTTACTCCAGCATGAACACTGAAGCTTTCTTT.

The rearrangement uses TRBV4-3 and TRBJ1-1, with 12 bases that match TRBD1. The CDR3 sequence is 15 residues long. Germline CDR1 and CDR2: LGHNA and YSLEER. J lost 4 bases, V lost 8 bases, and 8 bases had no gene match. The CDR3 sequence: CASARDRGLPTEAFF. The DNA of the CDR3 is TGCGCCAGCGCCCGGGACAGGGGGCTTCCCACTGAAGCTTTCTTT.

This sequence joins TRBV27 and TRBJ2-5; no clear D. The CDR3 sequence is 13 residues long. Germline V gives CDR1 MNHEY, CDR2 SMNVEV (reference sequence). V lost 6 bases and J 5 bases, leaving 13 bases between the germline ends. DNA of the CDR3: TGTGCCAGCAGACTTACCCGCCTGGAGACCCAGTACTTC. This encodes CASRLTRLETQYF.

A few counts support this clonotype. The J gene is TRBJ2-7, the V gene TRBV5-6; D gene unclear. Germline CDR1 reads SGHDT; CDR2 reads YYEEEE. V gave up 4 bases and J gave up 3 bases, with 20 bases separating them. The CDR3 loop spans 16 amino acids. CDR3 loop: CASSGRLTGIFYEQYV. The CDR3 nucleotides are TGTGCCAGCAGCGGACGCCTCACTGGGATTTTCTACGAGCAGTACGTC.

The chain is built from TRBV11-3 and TRBJ2-1; 10 nucleotides align to TRBD2. Trimming took 0 bases from V and 6 from J; bases not matched to a gene: 11. Germline V gives CDR1 SGHNT, CDR2 YENEEA. The CDR3 has 18 amino acids. CDR3 protein: CASSLDQGGTSAGNEQFF. The DNA of the CDR3 is TGTGCCAGCAGCTTAGATCAGGGAGGGACTAGCGCGGGCAATGAGCAGTTCTTC.

V gene TRBV6-6 combines with J gene TRBJ1-5; D gene unclear. This CDR3 has 14 amino acids. Germline V gene lookup returns CDR1 MNHNY and CDR2 SVGAGI (reference sequence). Trimming cost V 5 bases and J 4 bases, with 12 bases left between them. The CDR3 coding sequence is TGTGCCAGCAGTCGCCTCCGGGTGAATCAGCCCCAGCATTTT. Translated, it gives CASSRLRVNQPQHF.

The chain couples TRBV7-2 to TRBJ2-7; 8 bases line up with TRBD1. CDR3 size: 16 residues. Per germline, CDR1 SGHTA and CDR2 FQGNSA. Trimming cost V 5 bases and J 6 bases; bases outside gene matches: 15. The CDR3 DNA is TGTGCCAGCAGCCAACTCGGTAGGACAGGGTTTTCCGAGCAGTACTTC. It yields the protein CASSQLGRTGFSEQYF.

This clonotype showed up just a few times. The chain links TRBV21-1 to TRBJ1-1. TRBV21-1 is deemed a pseudogene. The CDR3 consists of 11 residues. CDR3 bases: TGTGCCAGCAGCAAAGTCGAGGGAGCTTTCTTT. Translating it yields CASSKVEGAFF.

This clonotype has a handful of counts. This sequence joins TRBV6-5 and TRBJ2-3; tentatively, D is TRBD2 (5 bases). The germline V gene has CDR1 MNHEY and CDR2 SVGAGI. V was shortened by 6 bases and J by 2 bases, with 18 bases between the two germline ends. This CDR3 contains 16 residues. The CDR3 DNA reads TGTGCCAGCAGCCCACTGAGAGGGAGTTCCACAGATACGCAGTATTTT. It encodes CASSPLRGSSTDTQYF.

J is TRBJ2-2 and V is TRBV7-3; D remains ambiguous. Trimming took 2 bases from V and 7 from J, leaving 14 bases between them. CDR1 and CDR2 (germline): SGHTA, FQGTGA. CDR3 size: 15 residues. The CDR3 reads CASSLSVGPSGELFF. The CDR3 coding sequence is TGTGCCAGCAGCTTATCTGTGGGCCCTAGCGGGGAGCTGTTTTTT.

The chain has TRBV4-2 and TRBJ1-2; no firm D call. The CDR3 loop spans 15 amino acids. Deletions cut 4 bases from V and 3 bases from J, with 15 bases between. Germline V gives CDR1 LGHNA, CDR2 YNFKEQ. Here the CDR3 reads CASSPRLGVDYGYTF. In DNA, the CDR3 is TGTGCCAGCAGCCCCCGCCTCGGTGTTGACTATGGCTACACCTTC.

This clonotype has just a few counts. The chain uses TRBV5-5 and TRBJ2-7, with D possibly TRBD2 on 6 matching bases. Germline V CDR1 and CDR2: SGHKS, YYEKEE (reference sequence). The CDR3 consists of 11 residues. CDR3 bases: TGTCTTCGGAGGGTCTCCTACGAGCAGTACTTC. Its protein product is CLRRVSYEQYF.

The chain has TRBV5-1 and TRBJ1-6, with 7 bases fitting TRBD1. The germline V gene encodes CDR1 SGHRS and CDR2 YFSETQ. This CDR3 is 14 amino acids long. J gave up 8 bases and V 1 base, and 3 bases lay outside the gene matches. The CDR3 DNA reads TGCGCCAGCAGCTTGCCCCAGGGGGATTCACCCCTCCACTTT. Its translation: CASSLPQGDSPLHF.

The chain couples TRBV20-1 to TRBJ1-1; 10 bases agree with TRBD1. Germline V CDR1 and CDR2: DFQATT, SNEGSKA (reference sequence). This CDR3 contains 15 residues. V shed 1 base, J shed 4 bases, and the junction held 6 bases outside the gene matches. The CDR3 protein is CSARGPGQGSTEAFF. The CDR3 DNA is TGCAGTGCTAGAGGTCCGGGACAGGGGAGCACTGAAGCTTTCTTT.

This clonotype was picked up a small number of times. V gene TRBV27 combines with J gene TRBJ1-2, with 7 bases aligning to TRBD1. The ends lost 6 bases at V and 7 bases at J; junction bases unmatched: 8. CDR3 length: 13 amino acids. The germline V gene has CDR1 MNHEY and CDR2 SMNVEV (reference sequence). In DNA form, the CDR3 reads TGTGCCAGCAGCAGACAGGGCATCTTTGGCTACACCTTC. Translation gives CASSRQGIFGYTF.

The chain has TRBV28 and TRBJ2-4; possibly TRBD1 or TRBD2 for D (5 bases each). Germline CDR1 and CDR2: MDHEN and SYDVKM. The ends were cut back, 5 bases at V and 3 bases at J, with 14 bases in the middle. The length of the CDR3 is 15 residues. The chain's CDR3 is CASSRLVRGKNIQYF. The CDR3 DNA is TGTGCCAGCAGTCGACTCGTGAGGGGCAAAAACATTCAGTACTTC.

This clonotype was seen only once. The rearrangement joins TRBV7-9 to TRBJ2-1; TRBD1 is a possible D gene (5 bases). Trimming cost V 8 bases and J 4 bases, with 18 bases left between them. The CDR3 covers 15 residues. Germline loops: CDR1 SEHNR, CDR2 FQNEAQ (reference sequence). In DNA, the CDR3 is TGTGCCAGCGCCACCTGGCAGGGAACATACAATGAGCAGTTCTTC. Translation gives CASATWQGTYNEQFF.

This clonotype was recorded at least ten times. The gene calls are TRBV20-1 and TRBJ2-5; the D call may be TRBD1 or TRBD2 (5 bases each). The V end lost 4 bases, the J end lost 5 bases, and 14 bases lay between the germline ends. This CDR3 is 13 amino acids long. Germline lookup yields CDR1 DFQATT and CDR2 SNEGSKA (reference sequence). CDR3 bases: TGCAGTGCTATAGTGGTAGGGACGGAGACCCAGTACTTC. Protein sequence: CSAIVVGTETQYF.

There are a few counts of this clonotype. In DNA form, the CDR3 reads TGTGCCAGCAAACTAGGACAGGGTAACACTGAAGCTTTCTTT. Its translation is CASKLGQGNTEAFF. The V call is TRBV12-3 or TRBV12-4, the J call TRBJ1-1; 8 bases are a match to TRBD1. There are 14 residues in the CDR3. After removal of 7 bases from V and 2 bases from J, the junction contained 6 bases not matched to a gene.

This clonotype turned up a few times. This chain uses TRBV24-1 with TRBJ1-2, with 9 bases fitting TRBD1. Germline CDR1 reads KGHDR; CDR2 reads SFDVKD. Trimming took 0 bases from V and 8 from J; bases not matched to a gene: 6. The CDR3 spans 15 residues. The CDR3 loop is CATSDLRGQGVGYTF. The CDR3 region has the DNA TGTGCCACCAGTGATTTGAGGGGACAGGGTGTCGGCTACACCTTC.

This clonotype was picked up a small number of times. J is TRBJ2-3 and V is TRBV4-1, with TRBD2 identical over 9 bases. The length of the CDR3 is 15 residues. After removal of 4 bases from V and 6 bases from J, the junction contained 8 bases not matched to a gene. Per the germline V gene, CDR1 is MGHRA and CDR2 is YSYEKL. The CDR3 sequence: CASSPTGTSFDTQYF. CDR3 nucleotides: TGCGCCAGCAGCCCAACCGGGACTAGCTTTGATACGCAGTATTTT.

This clonotype was recorded at least ten times. The genes are TRBV20-1 and TRBJ1-2; 8 bases are shared with TRBD1. V was clipped by 3 bases and J by 4 bases; unmatched bases: 1. Germline assignment: CDR1 DFQATT and CDR2 SNEGSKA (reference sequence). The CDR3 is 12 residues long. CDR3 sequence reads: CSASRGLYGYTF. CDR3 bases: TGCAGTGCTAGCAGGGGGCTCTATGGCTACACCTTC.

This clonotype was recorded a few times. V gene TRBV5-5 combines with J gene TRBJ2-5; possible D gene TRBD2, 6 bases. The length of the CDR3 is 14 residues. V was shortened by 2 bases and J by 5 bases, with 13 bases between the two germline ends. From germline, CDR1 is SGHKS and CDR2 YYEKEE (reference sequence). CDR3 sequence: CASSFEWGRETQYF. The CDR3 bases are TGTGCCAGCAGCTTCGAGTGGGGGAGGGAGACCCAGTACTTC.